One TCR beta chain is described in this entry. Authors' processing steps: Researchers report that nucleated cell counts were estimated from reference gene primer amplification. The table came from immunoSEQ multiplex PCR; TCRdb's copy has only in-frame clones and leaves some out. V and J calls and clone size are copied from that table; D and trimming were computed from the DNA. The table records under 250,000 clones, roughly 88% of them present only once. Ages ranged from about 18 to 100 years, with residence in fewer than 25 US areas. The data stem from a study of blood T cell repertoires in COVID-19. The overall study: Material from acute and convalescent COVID-19 was sourced from the United States, Italy and Spain. T cells, B-cell-depleted T cells, or PBMCs supplied cDNA or gDNA.

CDR1 and CDR2 from the germline V gene are MNHNS and SASEGT. V lost 2 bases, J lost 0 bases, and 19 bases lay in between. The length of the CDR3 is 18 residues. The sequence was collected from a woman under 40 who had been exposed to COVID-19. The specimen sequenced was PBMCs or T cells enriched from blood (not recorded which). The chain is built from TRBV6-1 and TRBJ1-1; D is unclear. The CDR3 coding sequence is TGTGCCAGCAGTGAACCCGCTTTTGGAGCAGCCCTGAACACTGAAGCTTTCTTT. Encoded protein: CASSEPAFGAALNTEAFF.